Included here is one T cell receptor (beta chain) sequence, with context. Antigen specificity is unknown. The sort gate was single viable CD3+CD4+CD8-CD45RO+ cells for memory CD4+ T cells. The sample belongs to a study of memory CD4+ T cells and cytomegalovirus serostatus. Study-level results: Of under 200 reported CMV TCRbeta sequences, around 62 were found in memory CD4+ repertoires. The CMV-associated TCR signature appears largely within the CD4+ memory repertoire.

The germline CDR1 and CDR2 sequences are MDHEN and SYDVKM. Trimming pared 6 bases from V and 4 bases from J, leaving 10 bases between. This CDR3 has 13 residues. Clones were read by immunoSEQ multiplex PCR, and TCRdb kept only the in-frame ones, dropping some. Of 35,000 to 50,000 clones listed, around 78% are singletons. The TCR comes from an adult in good health and CMV-seronegative. This sequence joins TRBV28 and TRBJ2-1; D tentatively reads TRBD1 or TRBD2 (5 bases each). The material sequenced was memory CD4+ T cells from blood. This chain's CDR3 is CASRQDSYNEQFF. In DNA form, the CDR3 reads TGTGCCAGCAGACAGGACTCTTACAATGAGCAGTTCTTC.